This T cell receptor (beta chain) was obtained from a study of OX40 agonist ivuxolimab in advanced cancers. Study-level background: Ivuxolimab was a fully human IgG2 agonistic monoclonal antibody targeting the costimulatory receptor OX40 (CD134). Intravenous ivuxolimab was administered to patients every 2 weeks at six dose levels: 0.01, 0.1, 0.3, 1.5, 3 and 10 mg/kg. Among the roughly 50 dose-escalation patients, approximately 20 had hepatocellular carcinoma, 15 or so melanoma, 9 renal cell carcinoma and 9 head and neck cancer. The dose-escalation cohort was roughly 87% male with a mean age of approximately 60 years, ranging from roughly 20 to 85. Prior anti-PD-1, anti-PD-L1 or anti-CTLA-4 therapy was permitted, and 40% of dose-escalation patients had received checkpoint inhibitors. Three dose-escalation patients achieved partial responses, one with hepatocellular carcinoma and two with cutaneous melanoma. The purpose of peripheral TCRbeta sequencing was to test whether ivuxolimab changed TCR sequence diversity and led to clonal T-cell expansion. The monotherapy dose-escalation portion (N of about 50 patients) of the phase I ivuxolimab trial is reported in the paper.

Genomic DNA was isolated from the sorted cells so that the TCRbeta CDR3 region could be sequenced. TCRbeta CDR3 regions were sequenced using the immunoSEQ Assay. The table was pulled from immuneACCESS by TCRdb, which kept in-frame rearrangements only. Such tables lose some clones; where checked, under half of the loss comes from unresolved V genes, and the rest has no known cause. The sample contains about 14,000 clones, 80% of them found a single time. About 14% of the sample goes to the ten largest clones. Summary of the overall study and its limitations: Which antigens the clonally expanded peripheral T cells were specific for was not determined. Low levels of normalized T-cell clonal expansion were also shown by some nonresponding patients. In the 0.1-3.0 mg/kg groups, partial responders were among the patients with the lowest normalized peripheral clonal expansion, particularly in CD8+ T cells. At doses of 0.1 to 3.0 mg/kg, clonal expansion of both CD4+ and CD8+ T cells in blood was seen between baseline and week 6. After ivuxolimab, more expanded clones were found on average in CD8+ T cells than in CD4+ T cells.

V lost 8 bases and J lost 1 base; the stretch between them is 9 bases long. The germline V gene sets CDR1 to SNHLY and CDR2 to FYNNEI. The CDR3 goes from the cysteine to the phenylalanine over 13 residues. The DNA shown is the 39-base CDR3, in frame from base 1. The trial excluded patients who had a history of autoimmune disease or were on systemic immunosuppression. Peripheral blood for TCR sequencing was drawn from every dose cohort at baseline, at cycle 4 day 1 and at cycle 7 day 1. The samples were drawn from a first-in-human, open-label, multicenter phase I dose-escalation trial of ivuxolimab. Adults with locally advanced or metastatic melanoma, renal cell carcinoma, hepatocellular carcinoma or head and neck squamous cell carcinoma were enrolled in the trial. Before TCR sequencing, CD4+ T cells and CD8+ T cells were sorted from peripheral blood as separate populations. Note on this clone: Its antigen is not yet known. Qualities for individual bases were not recorded, and no much larger clone is one base off.

Recombination linked TRBV2 to TRBJ1-3, and TRBD1 may be the D gene, going by 5 matching bases. This receptor was identified in an adult with an advanced solid tumor such as melanoma, head and neck, liver or kidney cancer. Sequences were derived from CD4+ or CD8+ T cells sorted from blood, sampled in a trial of the OX40 agonist ivuxolimab. The CDR3 protein: CASLQGSGNTIYF. DNA sequence: TGTGCCAGCCTTCAGGGTTCTGGAAACACCATATATTTT.